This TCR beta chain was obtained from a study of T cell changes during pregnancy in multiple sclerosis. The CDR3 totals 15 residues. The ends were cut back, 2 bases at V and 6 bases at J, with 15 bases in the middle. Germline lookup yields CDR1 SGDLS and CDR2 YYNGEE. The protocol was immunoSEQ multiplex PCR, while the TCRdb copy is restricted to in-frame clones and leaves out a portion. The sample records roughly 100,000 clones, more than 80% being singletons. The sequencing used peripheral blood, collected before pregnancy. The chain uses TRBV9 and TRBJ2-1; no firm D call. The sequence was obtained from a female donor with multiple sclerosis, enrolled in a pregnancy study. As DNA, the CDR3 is TGTGCCAGCAGCGTCAATGTACTCTCCCCCAATGAGCAGTTCTTC. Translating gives CASSVNVLSPNEQFF.